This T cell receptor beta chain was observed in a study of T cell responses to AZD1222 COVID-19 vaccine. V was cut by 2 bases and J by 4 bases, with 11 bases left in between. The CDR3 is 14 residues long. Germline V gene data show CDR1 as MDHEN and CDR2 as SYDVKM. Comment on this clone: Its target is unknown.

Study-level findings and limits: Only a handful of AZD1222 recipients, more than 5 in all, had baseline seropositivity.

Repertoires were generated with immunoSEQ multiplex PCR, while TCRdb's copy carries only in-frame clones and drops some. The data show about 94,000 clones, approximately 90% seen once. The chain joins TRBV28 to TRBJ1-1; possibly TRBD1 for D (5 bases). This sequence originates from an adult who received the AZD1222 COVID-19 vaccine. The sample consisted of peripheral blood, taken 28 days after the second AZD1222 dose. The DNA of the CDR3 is TGTGCCAGCAGTTTAGGACACCAATTCACTGAAGCTTTCTTT. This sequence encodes CASSLGHQFTEAFF.